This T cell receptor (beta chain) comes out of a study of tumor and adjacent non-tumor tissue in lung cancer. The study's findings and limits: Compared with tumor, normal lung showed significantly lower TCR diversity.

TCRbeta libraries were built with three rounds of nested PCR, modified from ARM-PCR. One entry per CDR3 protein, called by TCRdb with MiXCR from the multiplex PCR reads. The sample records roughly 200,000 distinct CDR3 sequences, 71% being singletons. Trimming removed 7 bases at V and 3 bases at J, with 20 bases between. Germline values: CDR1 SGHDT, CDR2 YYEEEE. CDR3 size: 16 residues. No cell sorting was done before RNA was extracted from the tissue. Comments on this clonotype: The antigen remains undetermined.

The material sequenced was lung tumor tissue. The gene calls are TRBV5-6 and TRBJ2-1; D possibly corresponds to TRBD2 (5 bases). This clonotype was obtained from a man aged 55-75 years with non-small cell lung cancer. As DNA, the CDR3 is TGTGCCAGCTCCGGGGTGGGAACCCCCCTCTACAATGAGCAGTTCTTC. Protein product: CASSGVGTPLYNEQFF.